The clone carrying this TCR beta chain was recorded many times. The entry originates in a study of T cells in Graves' hyperthyroidism and ophthalmopathy. The CDR3 is 17 residues long. V lost 1 base to trimming and J lost 2 bases; unmatched junction nucleotides: 5. Per germline, CDR1 SGHNT and CDR2 YENEEA. There were TCR beta CDR3 regions amplified from RNA transcripts. The HTBI primer set was used in a first-round RT-PCR of the TCR CDR3. TCRdb reprocessed the multiplex PCR reads with MiXCR, giving one entry per CDR3 protein. The data contain 200,000 to 250,000 distinct CDR3 sequences, roughly 18% of them singletons.

The sequence was collected from a man in his fifties or sixties with Graves' hyperthyroidism. The chain uses TRBV11-3 and TRBJ2-5; 12 bases agree with TRBD2. Sequencing was performed on blood. The CDR3 nucleotides are TGTGCCAGCAGCTTAGCCCGGACTAGCGGGACGCAAGAGACCCAGTACTTC. Translating gives CASSLARTSGTQETQYF.